The T cell receptor beta chain described here comes from a study of control samples from healthy donors and cancer patients. Generated by immunoSEQ multiplex PCR, the TCRdb table keeps only in-frame clones and is missing some. The repertoire has around 90,000 clones, more than 75% of them found once; the top ten carry around a fifth. The CDR3 length is 17 residues. The V gene's germline CDR1 is KGHDR and CDR2 SFDVKD. Trimming took off 5 bases at V and 0 bases at J, with 15 bases between the two ends. The V call is TRBV24-1, the J call TRBJ2-2; unclear D gene. The sequence derives from a man aged 25-40 years in good health. Sequencing was performed on blood. For the CDR3, the DNA is TGTGCCACCAGTGTCCATGAACGGGCCGCGAACACCGGGGAGCTGTTTTTT. It yields the protein CATSVHERAANTGELFF.